This TCR beta chain was sequenced during a study of regulatory T cells in long-lasting Graves disease. For the study at large: Graves' patients with a new diagnosis had received antithyroid drugs under 3 months.

Study results and limitations: Blood alone, not thyroid tissue, was studied.

Regarding time point: newly diagnosed GD, antithyroid drugs for less than 3 months. The TCR library used RNA extracted from PBMCs. For TCR beta, libraries came from iRepertoire HTBI primers and Arm-PCR of CDR3 regions. TCRdb recomputed calls from the multiplex PCR reads with MiXCR, one row per CDR3 protein. Altogether about 460,000 distinct CDR3 sequences are present, less than 15% being singletons, with the ten largest covering around a sixth. This clonotype was counted many times. What it recognizes is unknown. CDR3 length equals 20 residues. V gave up 0 bases and J gave up 0 bases, with 21 bases separating them. Germline assignment: CDR1 LGHDT and CDR2 YNNKEL (reference sequence). These records were also assigned to another study, of T cells in Graves' hyperthyroidism and ophthalmopathy.

The sample in question was peripheral blood mononuclear cells (PBMCs), obtained at new diagnosis, from a patient treated with antithyroid drugs. The rearrangement links TRBV3-1 to TRBJ2-1, with D perhaps TRBD2 (6 bases). The TCR was taken from a woman between 45 and 60 years old with Graves disease. CDR3 DNA: TGTGCCAGCAGCCAAGATCTTGTGGGAGGACGCCCAGGCTCCTACAATGAGCAGTTCTTC. Translated: CASSQDLVGGRPGSYNEQFF.